The sequence of this TCR beta chain was determined in a study of T cell responses to AZD1222 COVID-19 vaccine. Here immunoSEQ multiplex PCR was the method, and the copy in TCRdb shows in-frame clones only, minus some. The data contain tens of thousands of clones, around 91% of them singletons. V gave up 2 bases and J gave up 4 bases, with 14 bases separating them. The CDR3 is 15 residues long. Germline CDR1 and CDR2: KGHSH and LQKENI. The chain is built from TRBV18 and TRBJ1-1; weak D call: TRBD1 (5 bases). The specimen comprised peripheral blood, sampled on day 0 of AZD1222 vaccination. This receptor was taken from an adult in good health. The CDR3 reads CASSPGNGGSTEAFF. CDR3 in DNA: TGTGCCAGCTCACCAGGAAATGGGGGGAGCACTGAAGCTTTCTTT. The full variable domain, completed using reference TRBV18 and TRBJ1-1, is NAGVMQNPRHLVRRRGQEARLRCSPMKGHSHVYWYRQLPEEGLKFMVYLQKENIIDESGMPKERFSAEFPKEGPSILRIQQVVRGDSAAYFCASSPGNGGSTEAFFGQGTRLTVV.